A single sample gave rise to the 21 T cell receptor beta chains below, sequenced in a study of cytomegalovirus exposure and HLA in healthy donors. Both 60 Vbeta primers and 13 Jbeta primers went into the PCR. The repertoire was sequenced with immunoSEQ multiplex PCR; TCRdb's copy has only in-frame clones and lacks some. The sample contains about 150,000 clones, around 74% of which appear only once. Sequencing input: PBMCs. Receptor source: a young man in good health and CMV-seronegative.

The genes are TRBV4-3 and TRBJ2-1, with TRBD2 identical over 13 bases. Germline V gene sequence: CDR1 LGHNA, CDR2 YSLEER. The junction had 8 bases not matched to a gene; V was cut back by 4 bases and J by 5 bases. The CDR3 has 17 amino acids. The CDR3, as DNA: TGCGCCAGCAGCCGCCGGACTAGCGGGAGCGGCGACAATGAGCAGTTCTTC. It specifies CASSRRTSGSGDNEQFF.

This chain connects TRBV5-1 to TRBJ2-3; 12 bases line up with TRBD2. Trimming took 7 bases from V and 9 from J; bases not matched to a gene: 3. Germline values: CDR1 SGHRS, CDR2 YFSETQ. The CDR3 extends over 12 amino acids. The CDR3 DNA sequence: TGCGCCAGCCGAGGGACTAGCGGGACGCAGTATTTT. Its protein product is CASRGTSGTQYF. The entire variable domain, with the rest obtained from reference TRBV5-1 and TRBJ2-3, is as follows: KAGVTQTPRYLIKTRGQQVTLSCSPISGHRSVSWYQQTPGQGLQFLFEYFSETQRNKGNFPGRFSGRQFSNSRSEMNVSTLELGDSALYLCASRGTSGTQYFGPGTRLTVL.

This chain uses TRBV21-1 with TRBJ2-5; the D segment call TRBD1 is taken from the table without a DNA check. TRBV21-1 constitutes a pseudogene. The CDR3 consists of 15 residues. This CDR3 reads CASSISPRGLGTQYF. CDR3 sequence (DNA): TGTGCCAGCAGCATTTCCCCTAGGGGGTTGGGGACCCAGTACTTC.

V and J are TRBV6-6 and TRBJ2-5; D remains unclear. The CDR3 extends over 11 amino acids. Germline CDR1 and CDR2: MNHNY and SVGAGI (reference sequence). Trimming pared 5 bases from V and 1 base from J, leaving 2 bases between. CDR3 sequence (DNA): TGTGCCAGCAGTCGCCAAGAGACCCAGTACTTC. Its protein is CASSRQETQYF.

V is TRBV10-3 and J is TRBJ2-7; 8 bases align to TRBD2. Germline CDR1 ENHRY, CDR2 SYGVKD. V gave up 6 bases and J gave up 3 bases; unmatched junction bases: 4. The CDR3 contains 13 residues. In DNA form, the CDR3 reads TGTGCCATCAGGCGGGGGGCCGACTACGAGCAGTACTTC. Protein sequence: CAIRRGADYEQYF.

The J gene is TRBJ1-1, the V gene TRBV2; D is unclear. Trimming shortened V by 3 bases and J by 5 bases, and 10 bases separated the two germline ends. CDR1 and CDR2 from the germline V gene are SNHLY and FYNNEI. CDR3 size: 13 residues. The CDR3 nucleotides read TGTGCCAGCAGTGACCTGGGAGGTACTGAAGCTTTCTTT. Translating it yields CASSDLGGTEAFF.

This clone was counted a single time. V and J are TRBV5-1 and TRBJ2-2; TRBD2 agrees at 7 bases. Germline CDR1 reads SGHRS; CDR2 reads YFSETQ. The CDR3 consists of 15 residues. V was clipped by 0 bases and J by 4 bases; unmatched bases: 3. For the CDR3, the DNA is TGCGCCAGCAGCTTGGGCCCGGGGGGCACCGGGGAGCTGTTTTTT. Translation gives CASSLGPGGTGELFF.

This chain joins TRBV7-2 and TRBJ2-7; 12 positions match TRBD1. V lost 2 bases to trimming and J lost 7 bases; unmatched junction nucleotides: 15. Germline loops: CDR1 SGHTA, CDR2 FQGNSA. The CDR3 totals 18 residues. The CDR3 here is CASSLPGQGARGSVEQYF. The CDR3 nucleotides read TGTGCCAGCAGCTTACCGGGACAGGGGGCCCGAGGGTCGGTGGAGCAGTACTTC.

The V and J genes are TRBV27 and TRBJ1-2; perhaps TRBD1 as D (6 bases). Germline-derived CDR1 and CDR2 are MNHEY and SMNVEV (reference sequence). Trimming shortened V by 0 bases and J by 0 bases, and 17 bases separated the two germline ends. This CDR3 region has 18 residues. CDR3 DNA: TGTGCCAGCAGTTTATCGGCCGACAGGATCCCCCCTAACTATGGCTACACCTTC. As protein: CASSLSADRIPPNYGYTF.

The rearrangement links TRBV6-6 to TRBJ1-2; 8 nucleotides agree with TRBD1. The length of the CDR3 is 16 residues. The trim removed 5 bases at V and 3 bases at J, leaving 11 bases unmatched. Looked up from germline, CDR1 is MNHNY and CDR2 is SVGAGI (reference sequence). CDR3 sequence: CASSPRTGYSHYGYTF. The CDR3 DNA reads as TGTGCCAGCAGTCCTAGGACAGGGTATTCTCACTATGGCTACACCTTC.

This clone was observed a few times. Other nucleotide sequences in the sample specify the same CDR3. In DNA form, the CDR3 reads TGTGCCAGCAGCTTAGATCAAGGGGGATCGAGCTCCTACAATGAGCAGTTCTTC. It encodes CASSLDQGGSSSYNEQFF. The V gene is TRBV11-3, the J gene TRBJ2-1; D perhaps matches TRBD1 (6 bases). The CDR3 runs 18 residues. Germline V gene sequence: CDR1 SGHNT, CDR2 YENEEA. Deletions cut 0 bases from V and 0 bases from J, with 15 bases between.

This clone was seen once. Here the CDR3 reads CASSLTPPTSGSDEQFF. The CDR3 DNA sequence: TGTGCCAGCAGCCTAACCCCCCCCACTAGCGGGAGCGATGAGCAGTTCTTC. The chain employs TRBV7-2 and TRBJ2-1, with 11 bases matching TRBD2. V was clipped by 5 bases and J by 8 bases; unmatched bases: 14. Germline V gene lookup returns CDR1 SGHTA and CDR2 FQGNSA. The CDR3 has 17 residues. The whole variable domain, filled in from reference TRBV7-2 and TRBJ2-1, reads GAGVSQSPSNKVTEKGKDVELRCDPISGHTALYWYRQSLGQGLEFLIYFQGNSAPDKSGLPSDRFSAERTGGSVSTLTIQRTQQEDSAVYLCASSLTPPTSGSDEQFFGPGTRLTVL.

The chain couples TRBV10-1 to TRBJ2-1; D gene ambiguous. Trimming pared 2 bases from V and 8 bases from J, leaving 16 bases between. Per the germline V gene, CDR1 is WNHNN and CDR2 is SYGVQD (reference sequence). This CDR3 spans 15 amino acids. The DNA for the CDR3 is TGCGCCAGCAGTGAGATGGCAGGATCCATGGATGAGCAGTTCTTC. Translating it yields CASSEMAGSMDEQFF.

This clone was counted between two and nine times. This chain links TRBV4-1 with TRBJ1-5; 8 bases align to TRBD1. The CDR3 spans 20 residues. The germline gives CDR1 MGHRA, CDR2 YSYEKL. With 2 bases clipped from V and 2 bases from J, the junction kept 17 bases outside the gene matches. The CDR3 protein is CASSQSPIPFQGAGNQPQHF. The CDR3 DNA reads as TGCGCCAGCAGCCAAAGCCCCATTCCCTTCCAGGGGGCAGGCAATCAGCCCCAGCATTTT.

The rearrangement joins TRBV6-5 to TRBJ2-1; TRBD2 is a possible D gene (5 bases). CDR1 and CDR2 (germline): MNHEY, SVGAGI. The CDR3 is made up of 13 amino acids. Trimming removed 2 bases at V and 8 bases at J, with 10 bases between. The CDR3 reads CASSYEGFDEQFF. The CDR3 DNA follows: TGTGCCAGCAGTTACGAGGGTTTCGATGAGCAGTTCTTC.

Here the CDR3 reads CAISVRLGSGYYEQYF. The CDR3 DNA reads TGTGCCATCAGTGTACGACTGGGTAGCGGCTACTACGAGCAGTACTTC. The chain uses TRBV10-3 and TRBJ2-7, with a tentative D call TRBD2 (6 bases). Germline-derived CDR1 and CDR2 are ENHRY and SYGVKD. The CDR3 is made up of 16 amino acids. V lost 4 bases to trimming and J lost 3 bases, with 19 bases between them.

The chain is built from TRBV5-1 and TRBJ1-4; 7 bases map to TRBD1. The CDR3 consists of 15 residues. CDR1 SGHRS and CDR2 YFSETQ come from the germline V gene. The V gene end was trimmed by 4 bases and the J gene end by 4 bases; junction bases not matched to a gene: 7. The CDR3 protein is CASSTRGTDNEKLFF. The CDR3 DNA follows: TGCGCCAGCAGCACACGCGGGACAGATAATGAAAAACTGTTTTTT.

V is TRBV6-5 and J is TRBJ2-7, with D maybe TRBD2 (5 bases). Looked up from germline, CDR1 is MNHEY and CDR2 is SVGAGI. Trimming took 5 bases from V and 4 from J, leaving 18 bases between them. CDR3 length equals 15 residues. CDR3 amino acids: CASSPSVLGLYEQYF. The CDR3 nucleotides read TGTGCCAGCAGTCCCTCGGTCCTAGGACTGTACGAGCAGTACTTC.

CDR3 residues: CASQSRGLQTQYF. CDR3 coding DNA: TGTGCCAGCCAATCCAGGGGGCTCCAGACCCAGTACTTC. The chain recombines TRBV2 with TRBJ2-5, with 8 bases lining up with TRBD1. Trimming at V came to 8 bases and at J to 6 bases, leaving 8 bases not matched to a gene. This CDR3 region has 13 residues. Germline V gene data show CDR1 as SNHLY and CDR2 as FYNNEI.

This clone was seen only once. The chain is built from TRBV7-2 and TRBJ2-7, with D perhaps matching TRBD1 (7 bases). Germline V lookup: CDR1 SGHTA, CDR2 FQGNSA. The CDR3 has 16 amino acids. V lost 5 bases, J lost 0 bases, and 17 bases lay in between. Here the CDR3 reads CASSPTGGQPSYEQYF. The CDR3 region has the DNA TGTGCCAGCAGCCCAACCGGGGGACAGCCCTCCTACGAGCAGTACTTC.

The V call is TRBV6-5, the J call TRBJ2-7; D possibly corresponds to TRBD2 (7 bases). V gave up 7 bases and J gave up 3 bases, with 16 bases separating them. The CDR3 loop spans 14 amino acids. CDR1 is MNHEY and CDR2 is SVGAGI in the germline V gene. This chain's CDR3 is CASNGGQGGYEQYF. The CDR3 DNA reads as TGTGCCAGCAACGGGGGGCAGGGAGGCTACGAGCAGTACTTC.